One and the same sample provided the 31 T cell receptor beta chains below, sequenced in a study of blood T cell repertoires in COVID-19. Sequencing was performed with immunoSEQ multiplex PCR; in TCRdb, only in-frame clones are kept and a portion is missing. Among some 110,000 clones, about 83% were seen once, and the ten largest hold about 6.8%. The material sequenced was peripheral blood. The receptors were gathered from a man aged 65 to 79 with acute or convalescent COVID-19.

This chain links TRBV29-1 with TRBJ2-2; 7 nucleotides align to TRBD1. The CDR3 sequence is 13 residues long. Germline CDR1 and CDR2: SQVTM and ANQGSEA. Trimming cost V 7 bases and J 6 bases; bases outside gene matches: 8. CDR3 protein: CSAWEQGSGELFF. Written as DNA, the CDR3 is TGCAGCGCTTGGGAACAGGGGTCCGGGGAGCTGTTTTTT.

This chain joins TRBV9 and TRBJ2-5, with TRBD1 identical over 10 bases. With V trimmed by 4 bases and J by 6 bases, 6 bases remained unmatched. The CDR3 runs to 14 residues. The germline V gene has CDR1 SGDLS and CDR2 YYNGEE. As DNA, the CDR3 is TGTGCCAGCAGCACGACAGGGGGCGCTCAGACCCAGTACTTC. Residues: CASSTTGGAQTQYF.

This clone was detected only a few times. V and J are TRBV18 and TRBJ1-6, with D tentatively TRBD1 (5 bases). Germline assignment: CDR1 KGHSH and CDR2 LQKENI. Between the trimmed V and J ends, which lost 3 bases and 8 bases, there was a span of 11 bases. This CDR3 spans 14 amino acids. This chain's CDR3 is CASSPGGFDSPLHF. The CDR3 DNA reads TGTGCCAGCTCACCCGGGGGGTTCGATTCACCCCTCCACTTT.

This chain connects TRBV10-3 to TRBJ2-3; TRBD1 agrees at 9 bases. Germline V lookup: CDR1 ENHRY, CDR2 SYGVKD. Trimming at V came to 2 bases and at J to 4 bases, leaving 10 bases not matched to a gene. The CDR3 has 17 amino acids. The CDR3 reads CAISEGPGQGWSDTQYF. The CDR3 bases are TGTGCCATCAGTGAGGGCCCGGGACAGGGTTGGTCAGATACGCAGTATTTT.

The chain joins TRBV24-1 to TRBJ1-4, with D perhaps matching TRBD1 (6 bases). The V and J ends lost 2 bases and 7 bases respectively, with 13 bases between them. CDR1 is KGHDR, CDR2 SFDVKD, per germline. This CDR3 is 15 amino acids long. The DNA for the CDR3 is TGTGCCACCAGTGATTCCCGGACAGACGGTGAAAAACTGTTTTTT. Its translation is CATSDSRTDGEKLFF.

V is TRBV2 and J is TRBJ1-5, with D hard to call. Trimming pared 2 bases from V and 5 bases from J, leaving 7 bases between. Germline CDR1 SNHLY, CDR2 FYNNEI. CDR3 size: 13 residues. CDR3 DNA sequence: TGTGCCAGCAGTGAACGGTCCTATCAGCCCCAGCATTTT. Encoded protein: CASSERSYQPQHF.

This clone has at least ten counts. Within the sample, other DNA sequences also encode this same CDR3. The chain combines TRBV11-2 with TRBJ2-3; D possibly corresponds to TRBD1 (7 bases). V was shortened by 2 bases and J by 1 base, with 19 bases between the two germline ends. Germline CDR1 and CDR2: SGHAT and FQNNGV. The CDR3 is 18 amino acids. The CDR3 spells CASSLQGGRGRRTDTQYF. For the CDR3, the DNA is TGTGCCAGCAGCTTACAGGGGGGTCGGGGTCGACGCACAGATACGCAGTATTTT.

The chain uses TRBV3-1 (or the pseudogene TRBV3-2) and TRBJ1-4; D remains ambiguous. Germline loops: CDR1 LGHDT, CDR2 YNNKEL (reference sequence). V was pared by 1 base and J by 13 bases, with 13 bases between. The length of the CDR3 is 13 residues. The CDR3 sequence: CASSQGEGRGLFF. CDR3 coding DNA: TGTGCCAGCAGCCAAGGAGAGGGCCGAGGACTGTTTTTT.

This rearrangement joins TRBV7-9 to TRBJ2-4; D gene ambiguous. CDR1 and CDR2 (germline): SEHNR, FQNEAQ (reference sequence). The CDR3 runs 13 residues. The ends were cut back, 5 bases at V and 5 bases at J, with 10 bases in the middle. CDR3 loop: CASSATVENIQYF. The CDR3 nucleotides are TGTGCCAGCAGCGCCACAGTTGAAAACATTCAGTACTTC.

This clone was recorded at least ten times. V usage is TRBV15 and J usage is TRBJ1-5; the match to TRBD1 covers 7 bases. Looked up from germline, CDR1 is LNHNV and CDR2 is YYDKDF (reference sequence). This CDR3 contains 20 residues. V shed 5 bases and J 0 bases; nucleotides not matched to a gene: 19. The CDR3 loop reads CATSERRGHWQMNSNQPQHF. Written as DNA, the CDR3 is TGTGCCACCAGCGAGAGGAGGGGGCATTGGCAGATGAATAGCAATCAGCCCCAGCATTTT.

The gene calls are TRBV29-1 and TRBJ1-2, with 8 nucleotides matching TRBD1. The V gene's germline CDR1 is SQVTM and CDR2 ANQGSEA. V shed 4 bases, J shed 6 bases, and the junction held 4 bases outside the gene matches. This CDR3 contains 12 residues. DNA for the CDR3: TGCAGCGTTGGGGGACAGGACCATGGCTACACCTTC. It yields the protein CSVGGQDHGYTF.

In regard to this clone: One end of the junction fails to match germline, which may point to a read error. This CDR3 is CASTLAPGAGNTIYF. CDR3 bases: TGTGCCAGCACCTTGGCCCCGGGGGCTGGAAACACCATATATTTT. The V and J genes are TRBV5-6 and TRBJ1-3; tentative D call: TRBD1 (5 bases). The CDR3 length is 15 residues. Germline CDR1 and CDR2: SGHDT and YYEEEE.

This sequence joins TRBV1 and TRBJ2-1; the tabulated D call, TRBD2, remains unverified against the DNA. TRBV1 is listed as a pseudogene. The CDR3 length is 17 residues. The CDR3 reads CTSSQWTSAESYNEQFF. CDR3 DNA: TGCACCAGCAGCCAATGGACTAGCGCCGAATCCTACAATGAGCAGTTCTTC.

The chain has TRBV29-1 and TRBJ1-1; D unresolved. This CDR3 is 14 amino acids long. V was trimmed by 6 bases and J by 4 bases, leaving 18 bases between them. Per the germline V gene, CDR1 is SQVTM and CDR2 is ANQGSEA. This CDR3 is CSVERGGGSTEAFF. As DNA, the CDR3 is TGCAGCGTAGAACGGGGTGGAGGTAGCACTGAAGCTTTCTTT.

This clone was counted only a few times. This chain connects TRBV5-4 to TRBJ1-4; 9 nucleotides match TRBD1. The germline CDR1 and CDR2 sequences are SGHNT and YYREEE (reference sequence). The trim removed 3 bases at V and 8 bases at J, leaving 5 bases unmatched. The CDR3 length is 14 residues. CDR3 sequence reads: CASSSGQGAEKLFF. CDR3 coding DNA: TGTGCCAGCAGCTCGGGACAGGGAGCCGAAAAACTGTTTTTT.

This chain connects TRBV24-1 to TRBJ2-5; TRBD1 aligns across 8 bases. This CDR3 has 17 residues. Germline CDR1 reads KGHDR; CDR2 reads SFDVKD. V lost 4 bases, J lost 4 bases, and 13 bases stayed unmatched. CDR3 DNA sequence: TGTGCCACCAGTGACCCCCCGGGAGACAGGGGTGGAGAGACCCAGTACTTC. Translated, it gives CATSDPPGDRGGETQYF.

The chain recombines TRBV11-2 with TRBJ2-7; D not resolved. V was cut by 6 bases and J by 1 base, with 10 bases left in between. The CDR3 totals 13 residues. Germline lookup yields CDR1 SGHAT and CDR2 FQNNGV. The chain's CDR3 is CASSHYNSYEQYF. DNA of the CDR3: TGTGCCAGCAGTCACTATAATTCCTACGAGCAGTACTTC.

This chain uses TRBV10-3 with TRBJ1-2; 7 positions agree with TRBD1. Per the germline V gene, CDR1 is ENHRY and CDR2 is SYGVKD. V lost 6 bases, J lost 7 bases, and 8 bases stayed unmatched. The CDR3 runs to 13 residues. Written as DNA, the CDR3 is TGTGCCATCAGCCCACAGGGGAAAGGTGGCTACACCTTC. It yields the protein CAISPQGKGGYTF.

The V gene is TRBV6-6, the J gene TRBJ1-3; tentatively, D is TRBD1 (5 bases). Trimming left V 4 bases short and J 3 bases short, with 16 bases between. Germline V gene lookup returns CDR1 MNHNY and CDR2 SVGAGI (reference sequence). The CDR3 contains 16 residues. For the CDR3, the DNA is TGTGCCAGCAGTTCCCAGCAGGGTGTTTTTGGAAACACCATATATTTT. It yields the protein CASSSQQGVFGNTIYF.

The chain couples TRBV2 to TRBJ2-5, with 9 bases that match TRBD1. CDR1 is SNHLY, CDR2 FYNNEI, per germline. CDR3 length: 15 residues. J lost 4 bases, V lost 6 bases, and 9 bases had no gene match. The CDR3 loop reads CASRLLQGAGETQYF. CDR3 coding DNA: TGTGCCAGCAGACTCTTACAGGGGGCGGGAGAGACCCAGTACTTC.

The chain employs TRBV15 and TRBJ1-1; D remains ambiguous. The CDR3 runs to 15 residues. V lost 1 base and J lost 1, with 10 bases in between. Germline assignment: CDR1 LNHNV and CDR2 YYDKDF (reference sequence). The CDR3 spells CATSRGGVWNTEAFF. CDR3 nucleotides: TGTGCCACCAGCAGAGGGGGAGTGTGGAACACTGAAGCTTTCTTT. The full variable domain, in which reference TRBV15 and TRBJ1-1 provide the parts outside the CDR3, is DAMVIQNPRYQVTQFGKPVTLSCSQTLNHNVMYWYQQKSSQAPKLLFHYYDKDFNNEADTPDNFQSRRPNTSFCFLDIRSPGLGDTAMYLCATSRGGVWNTEAFFGQGTRLTVV.

The rearrangement uses TRBV9 and TRBJ2-3, with 8 positions matching TRBD2. Germline trimming cut 0 bases from V and 3 bases from J; bases unmatched to any gene: 9. Germline assignment: CDR1 SGDLS and CDR2 YYNGEE. This CDR3 has 17 amino acids. In nucleotides, the CDR3 is TGTGCCAGCAGCGTAGCCGCAAGCGGGAGTGGGACAGATACGCAGTATTTT. Translated, it gives CASSVAASGSGTDTQYF. Complete variable domain (other parts from reference TRBV9 and TRBJ2-3): DSGVTQTPKHLITATGQRVTLRCSPRSGDLSVYWYQQSLDQGLQFLIQYYNGEERAKGNILERFSAQQFPDLHSELNLSSLELGDSALYFCASSVAASGSGTDTQYFGPGTRLTVL.

The V and J genes are TRBV5-1 and TRBJ2-5, with 14 bases lining up with TRBD2. Germline CDR1 and CDR2: SGHRS and YFSETQ. Trimming removed 4 bases from V and 5 bases from J; junction bases left unmatched: 7. The CDR3 is 16 residues long. CDR3 region: CASSPGTSGGSETQYF. The DNA of the CDR3 is TGCGCCAGCAGCCCTGGGACTAGCGGGGGAAGTGAGACCCAGTACTTC.

The chain joins TRBV11-3 to TRBJ2-5, with a tentative D call TRBD1 (6 bases). Between the trimmed V and J ends, which lost 4 bases and 3 bases, there was a span of 15 bases. This CDR3 comprises 15 residues. The V gene's germline CDR1 is SGHNT and CDR2 YENEEA. CDR3 nucleotides: TGTGCCAGCAGCTCCCGGACAGACTGGGAAGAGACCCAGTACTTC. It specifies CASSSRTDWEETQYF.

This sequence joins TRBV5-8 and TRBJ2-2, with D possibly matching TRBD1 (5 bases). The germline gives CDR1 SGHTS, CDR2 YDEGEE. This CDR3 comprises 13 residues. Trimming took 4 bases from V and 7 from J, leaving 11 bases between them. The CDR3 loop is CASSRQPDGELFF. In DNA form, the CDR3 reads TGTGCCAGCAGCCGACAGCCTGACGGGGAGCTGTTTTTT.

V and J are TRBV27 and TRBJ2-7; D possibly corresponds to TRBD1 (7 bases). Germline loops: CDR1 MNHEY, CDR2 SMNVEV (reference sequence). Trimming shortened V by 5 bases and J by 3 bases, and 11 bases separated the two germline ends. This CDR3 is 13 amino acids long. This chain's CDR3 is CASSSRGDYEQYF. The CDR3 nucleotides read TGTGCCAGCAGTAGCAGGGGGGACTACGAGCAGTACTTC.

This chain uses TRBV18 with TRBJ2-3; D is undetermined. There are 11 residues in the CDR3. With 3 bases removed from V and 6 bases from J, the gap between germline ends came to 4 bases. Germline-derived CDR1 and CDR2 are KGHSH and LQKENI. This chain's CDR3 is CASSPADTQYF. DNA of the CDR3: TGTGCCAGCTCACCCGCGGATACGCAGTATTTT.

This clone was observed a handful of times. This chain connects TRBV6-6 to TRBJ2-1; no definite D call. V lost 0 bases, J lost 10 bases, and 10 bases lay in between. The germline CDR1 and CDR2 sequences are MNHNY and SVGAGI (reference sequence). CDR3 length equals 13 residues. CDR3 bases: TGTGCCAGCAGTTACTCGCCCGGTTGGGAGCAGTTCTTC. This encodes CASSYSPGWEQFF.

The rearrangement joins TRBV11-3 to TRBJ2-3, with 7 bases lining up with TRBD1. Germline trimming cut 7 bases from V and 6 bases from J; bases unmatched to any gene: 4. This CDR3 spans 12 amino acids. CDR1 SGHNT and CDR2 YENEEA come from the germline V gene. The CDR3 region is CASKGATDTQYF. The CDR3 DNA sequence: TGTGCCAGCAAGGGGGCGACTGATACGCAGTATTTT.

The CDR3 reads CASSLRIGTGLTTYEQYF. CDR3 nucleotides: TGTGCCAGCAGCCTCCGGATAGGGACCGGACTAACTACCTACGAGCAGTACTTC. This rearrangement joins TRBV4-2 to TRBJ2-7; weak D call: TRBD2 (6 bases). Germline CDR1 reads LGHNA; CDR2 reads YNFKEQ. CDR3 length: 18 amino acids. V lost 4 bases and J lost 2, with 24 bases in between.

The J gene is TRBJ2-7, the V gene TRBV5-1, with 9 nucleotides matching TRBD1. This CDR3 spans 14 amino acids. From germline, CDR1 is SGHRS and CDR2 YFSETQ. V lost 3 bases to trimming and J lost 0 bases; unmatched junction nucleotides: 1. Here the CDR3 DNA reads TGCGCCAGCAGCTCACAGGGGGCCTCCTACGAGCAGTACTTC. Translation gives CASSSQGASYEQYF.